This T cell receptor (beta chain) was found in a study of PD-L1 blockade in urothelial cancer. Study in general: Patients took up atezolizumab in 2014 at 1,200 mg intravenously every 3 weeks. From 0 to 3 prior chemotherapy regimens had been given to the patients.

Germline loops: CDR1 SGDLS, CDR2 YYNGEE. With V trimmed by 7 bases and J by 4 bases, 4 bases remained unmatched. The CDR3 covers 13 residues. Time point in this sample: pretreatment peripheral blood. The assay was immunoSEQ multiplex PCR, and TCRdb's table has in-frame clones only and misses some. The table lists roughly 90,000 clones, roughly 90% of them singletons, with 0.97% in the top ten. This clonotype was sampled from an elderly woman with urothelial cancer. J is TRBJ1-3 and V is TRBV9, with 8 bases aligning to TRBD1. Sequencing used PBMCs, obtained around atezolizumab (anti-PD-L1) treatment. CDR3 region: CASQQGGGNTIYF. CDR3 bases: TGTGCCAGCCAACAGGGGGGAGGAAACACCATATATTTT. Using reference TRBV9 and TRBJ1-3 for the parts outside the CDR3, the full variable domain is DSGVTQTPKHLITATGQRVTLRCSPRSGDLSVYWYQQSLDQGLQFLIQYYNGEERAKGNILERFSAQQFPDLHSELNLSSLELGDSALYFCASQQGGGNTIYFGEGSWLTVV.